This TCR beta chain was documented in a study of identical twins. V was clipped by 2 bases and J by 6 bases; unmatched bases: 11. Germline CDR1 is DFQATT and CDR2 is SNEGSKA (reference sequence). This CDR3 comprises 15 residues. This clonotype was detected a few times. Antigen specificity is unknown. Study results and caveats: Low generation probability was overrepresented in out-of-frame alpha sequences shared by twins. Models predicted less out-of-frame TCR alpha sharing in monozygotic twins than was found.

Healthy Caucasians were all of the donors. MiXCR, run by TCRdb on the 5' RACE reads, gives a single entry per CDR3 protein. Of more than 1.5 million distinct CDR3 sequences detected, under 35% appear once; the ten largest clones hold approximately 0.25%. The sequenced sample consisted of cord blood. This chain joins TRBV20-1 and TRBJ1-1; 8 bases map to TRBD1. The receptor comes from a newborn girl in good health. The CDR3 reads CSARSAGQERPEAFF. The CDR3 DNA reads TGCAGTGCTAGATCTGCGGGACAGGAGCGCCCTGAAGCTTTCTTT.